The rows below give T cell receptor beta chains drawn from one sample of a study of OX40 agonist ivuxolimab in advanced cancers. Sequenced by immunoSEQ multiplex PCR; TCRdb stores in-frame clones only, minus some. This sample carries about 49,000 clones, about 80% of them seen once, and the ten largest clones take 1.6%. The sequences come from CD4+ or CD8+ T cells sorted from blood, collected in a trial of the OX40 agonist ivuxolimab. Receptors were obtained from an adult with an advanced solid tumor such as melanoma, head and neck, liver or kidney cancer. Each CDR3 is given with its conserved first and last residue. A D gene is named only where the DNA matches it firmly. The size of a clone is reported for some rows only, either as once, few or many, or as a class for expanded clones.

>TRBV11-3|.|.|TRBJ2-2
TGTGCCAGCAGCCCCCAGGGTGCTGCGAACACCGGGGAGCTGTTTTTT
CASSPQGAANTGELFF
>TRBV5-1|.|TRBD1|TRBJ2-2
TGCGCCAGCAGCTTGGTGGCAGGGGGCCCCGGGGAGCTGTTTTTT
CASSLVAGGPGELFF
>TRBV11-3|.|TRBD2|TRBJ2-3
TGTGCCAGCAGCTGGTCTAGCGGAGATACGCAGTATTTT
CASSWSSGDTQYF
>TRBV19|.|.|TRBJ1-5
TGTGCCAGTAGTATCCTCCGGGACACCAATCAGCCCCAGCATTTT
CASSILRDTNQPQHF
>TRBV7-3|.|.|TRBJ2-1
TGTGCCAGCAGCTTACTGGCCGGCAATGAGCAGTTCTTC
CASSLLAGNEQFF
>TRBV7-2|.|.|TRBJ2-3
TGTGCCAGCAGCTTAGTAGCAGATACGCAGTATTTT
CASSLVADTQYF
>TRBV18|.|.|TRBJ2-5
TGTGCCAGCTCACGCTCAGGACAGGAGACCCAGTACTTC
CASSRSGQETQYF
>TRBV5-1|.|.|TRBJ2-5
TGCGCCAGCAGCTTTGGTGAAGGGGGTAGAGAGACCCAGTACTTC
CASSFGEGGRETQYF
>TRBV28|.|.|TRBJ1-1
TGTGCCAGCAACCCTTACCCTGCGGGGGGAACTGAAGCTTTCTTT
CASNPYPAGGTEAFF
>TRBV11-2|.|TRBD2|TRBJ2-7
TGTGCCAGCAGCTATAGCGGGAGGTTTTCCTACGAGCAGTACTTC
CASSYSGRFSYEQYF
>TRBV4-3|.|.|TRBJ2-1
TGCGCCAGCAGCCAAGATCGCGGGTCCTACAATGAGCAGTTCTTC
CASSQDRGSYNEQFF
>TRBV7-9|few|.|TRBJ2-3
TGTGCCAGCAGCCGGACTCGGCCAGGGAGCACAGATACGCAGTATTTT
CASSRTRPGSTDTQYF
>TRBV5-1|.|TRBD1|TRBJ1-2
TGCGCCAGCAGCTTGGCTCCCGGGACAGGGGGGGATGGCTACACCTTC
CASSLAPGTGGDGYTF
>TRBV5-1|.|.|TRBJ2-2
TGCGCCAGCAGCTTGAGCCCTCAGGGTGGCACCGGGGAGCTGTTTTTT
CASSLSPQGGTGELFF
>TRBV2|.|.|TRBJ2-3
TGTGCCAGCAGTGGGGACTTCCCTAGCACAGATACGCAGTATTTT
CASSGDFPSTDTQYF
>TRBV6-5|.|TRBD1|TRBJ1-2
TGTGCCAGCAGTTATGACAGGGAAATGGACTACACCTTC
CASSYDREMDYTF
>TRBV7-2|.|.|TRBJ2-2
TGTGCCAGCAGCCAGGAGACCACCGGGGAGCTGTTTTTT
CASSQETTGELFF
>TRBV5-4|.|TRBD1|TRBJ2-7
TGTGCCAGCAGCACGGGACAGTGGGGAAGCTCCTACGAGCAGTACTTC
CASSTGQWGSSYEQYF
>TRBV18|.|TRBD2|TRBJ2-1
TGTGCCAGCTCACCGTTGCTAGCGGGAGAGTCTACCTACAATGAGCAGTTCTTC
CASSPLLAGESTYNEQFF
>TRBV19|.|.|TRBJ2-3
TGTGCCAGTAGTCCGCCGGGGTCCCCCTATGTTACGCAGTATTTT
CASSPPGSPYVTQYF
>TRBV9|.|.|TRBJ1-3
TGTGCCAGCAGCGTGTCAGGATCTGGAAACACCATATATTTT
CASSVSGSGNTIYF
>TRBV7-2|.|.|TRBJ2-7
TGTGCCAGCAGCTTAGACAGCCCCCCGCCTTACGAGCAGTACTTC
CASSLDSPPPYEQYF
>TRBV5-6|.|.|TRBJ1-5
TGTGCCAGCAGCTGGGGGTTTGGAAGGGATAGCAATCAGCCCCAGCATTTT
CASSWGFGRDSNQPQHF
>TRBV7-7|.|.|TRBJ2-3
TGTGCCAGCAGCTTAACGGCTAGCACAGATACGCAGTATTTT
CASSLTASTDTQYF
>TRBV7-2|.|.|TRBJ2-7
TGTGCCAGCAGCTCCGGACTGCGCCTCTACGAGCAGTACTTC
CASSSGLRLYEQYF
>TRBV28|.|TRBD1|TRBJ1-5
TGTGCCAGCAAAACAGGGGATCAGCCCCAGCATTTT
CASKTGDQPQHF
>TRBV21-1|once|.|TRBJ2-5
TGTGCCAGCAGCAATCCCGGACAGAAAGAGACCCAGTACTTC
CASSNPGQKETQYF
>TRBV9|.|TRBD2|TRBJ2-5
TGTGCCAGCAGCCCAGGGACTAGCGAAGGGTGGGAGACCCAGTACTTC
CASSPGTSEGWETQYF
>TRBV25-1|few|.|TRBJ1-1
TGTGCCAGCACAGGGTTCGGCACTGAAGCTTTCTTT
CASTGFGTEAFF
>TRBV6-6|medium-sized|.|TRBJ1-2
TGTGCCAGCAGTTCAATGGACAGTGGCGGCTACACCTTC
CASSSMDSGGYTF
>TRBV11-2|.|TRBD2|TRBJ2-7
TGTGCCAGCAGCTTACGGACACTAGCGGGAAACGGGGGCGAGCAGTACTTC
CASSLRTLAGNGGEQYF
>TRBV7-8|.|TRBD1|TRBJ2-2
TGTGCCAGCAGGGGACAGGGCGGTACCGGGGAGCTGTTTTTT
CASRGQGGTGELFF
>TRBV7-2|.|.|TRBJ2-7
TGTGCCAGCAGCTTAGACAGCTCCTACGAGCAGTACTTC
CASSLDSSYEQYF
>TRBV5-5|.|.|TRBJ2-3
TGTGCCAGCAGCTTGGAACCAATCACAGATACGCAGTATTTT
CASSLEPITDTQYF
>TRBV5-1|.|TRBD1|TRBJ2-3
TGCGCCAGCAGCTCGGGACAGGTCCGCACAGATACGCAGTATTTT
CASSSGQVRTDTQYF
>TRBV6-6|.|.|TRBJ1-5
TGTGCCAGCAGTTACTCGCGGATGGGAAATCAGCCCCAGCATTTT
CASSYSRMGNQPQHF
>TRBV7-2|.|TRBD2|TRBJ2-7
TGTGCCAGCAGCTCAAGGACTAGCGGGAGGGCCTACGAGCAGTACTTC
CASSSRTSGRAYEQYF
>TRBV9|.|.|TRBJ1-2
TGTGCCAGCAGCGCCCTGGGGAGAAGTTCTAACTATGGCTACACCTTC
CASSALGRSSNYGYTF
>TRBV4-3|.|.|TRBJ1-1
TGCGCCAGCAGCCAAGGCCGACGTACAGGGAGGACTGAAGCTTTCTTT
CASSQGRRTGRTEAFF
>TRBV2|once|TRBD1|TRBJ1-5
TGTGCCAGCAGTGAAAAGAGGGGGCTTGATCAGCCCCAGCATTTT
CASSEKRGLDQPQHF
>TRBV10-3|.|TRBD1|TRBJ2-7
TGTGCCATCAGTGAGACCGGGACAGGGGGCTACGAGCAGTACTTC
CAISETGTGGYEQYF